These 10 T cell receptor beta chains share one sample of origin, sequenced in a study of shared clonotypes between healthy human individuals. The assay was immunoSEQ multiplex PCR, and TCRdb's table has in-frame clones only and misses some. The sample lists about 2.3 million clones, roughly 93% occurring once. The sample was naive CD4+ T cells from PBMCs. The subset: CD45RA+ positively selected. These receptors were collected from a man younger than 35 in good health. Some clones in this sample may be carry-over from other donors' samples.

Only a few counts were recorded for this clone. The rearrangement joins TRBV19 to TRBJ2-1; TRBD2 matches 7 bases. CDR1 is LNHDA and CDR2 is SQIVND in the germline V gene (reference sequence). The V and J ends lost 8 bases and 3 bases, in that order; junction bases with no gene match: 7. The CDR3 sequence is 14 residues long. CDR3 sequence: CASSGGVHYNEQFF. The CDR3 nucleotides are TGTGCCAGTTCGGGGGGTGTTCACTACAATGAGCAGTTCTTC. Drawing the rest from reference TRBV19 and TRBJ2-1, the complete variable domain is DGGITQSPKYLFRKEGQNVTLSCEQNLNHDAMYWYRQDPGQGLRLIYYSQIVNDFQKGDIAEGYSVSREKKESFPLTVTSAQKNPTAFYLCASSGGVHYNEQFFGPGTRLTVL.

The chain employs TRBV5-1 and TRBJ2-1; TRBD2 matches at 7 bases. CDR3 length equals 14 residues. Losses at the gene ends were 0 bases for V and 9 bases for J; bases not matched to a gene: 6. Per germline, CDR1 SGHRS and CDR2 YFSETQ. The CDR3, as DNA: TGCGCCAGCAGCTTGGTGCCTAGCGGCCTTGAGCAGTTCTTC. Amino acids: CASSLVPSGLEQFF.

This clone was detected only a few times. The chain carries TRBV19 and TRBJ1-1; D unresolved. The CDR3 is made up of 14 amino acids. The germline V and J ends were trimmed by 2 bases and 4 bases, with 11 bases remaining between them. Germline V CDR1 and CDR2: LNHDA, SQIVND (reference sequence). The CDR3 bases are TGTGCCAGTAGTATAATGGGGTCGCTCACTGAAGCTTTCTTT. Translating it yields CASSIMGSLTEAFF.

Note on this clone: The same CDR3 arises from other DNA sequences in this sample as well. The chain carries TRBV9 and TRBJ1-3; no firm D call. This CDR3 is built from 14 residues. Germline lookup yields CDR1 SGDLS and CDR2 YYNGEE. V lost 3 bases and J lost 0, with 7 bases in between. The CDR3 loop reads CASSAGVSGNTIYF. DNA for the CDR3: TGTGCCAGCAGCGCGGGAGTCTCTGGAAACACCATATATTTT.

The chain carries TRBV4-1 and TRBJ1-4; no firm D call. From germline, CDR1 is MGHRA and CDR2 YSYEKL. With 4 bases removed from V and 1 base from J, the gap between germline ends came to 25 bases. The CDR3 covers 20 residues. CDR3 nucleotide sequence: TGCGCCAGCAGCCCCTCACCGGCGCGCACTACTACACAAACTAATGAAAAACTGTTTTTT. Residues: CASSPSPARTTTQTNEKLFF.

The rearrangement joins TRBV2 to TRBJ1-2, with D possibly being TRBD1 (5 bases). V lost 6 bases to trimming and J lost 9 bases, with 14 bases between them. Germline CDR1 SNHLY, CDR2 FYNNEI. The CDR3 runs to 12 residues. The CDR3 region is CASRADNVSYTF. CDR3 nucleotide sequence: TGTGCCAGCAGGGCGGACAACGTCAGCTACACCTTC. The entire variable domain, with the rest obtained from reference TRBV2 and TRBJ1-2, is as follows: EPEVTQTPSHQVTQMGQEVILRCVPISNHLYFYWYRQILGQKVEFLVSFYNNEISEKSEIFDDQFSVERPDGSNFTLKIRSTKLEDSAMYFCASRADNVSYTFGSGTRLTVV.

The chain uses TRBV28 and TRBJ1-4; perhaps TRBD1 as D (5 bases). Germline V CDR1 and CDR2: MDHEN, SYDVKM. V lost 5 bases to trimming and J lost 5 bases, with 18 bases between them. This CDR3 spans 16 amino acids. CDR3 sequence reads: CASSPLWGSSNEKLFF. The CDR3 DNA reads TGTGCCAGCAGTCCCCTCTGGGGGTCTTCGAATGAAAAACTGTTTTTT.

The V and J genes are TRBV5-1 and TRBJ2-2; D assignment may be TRBD1 or TRBD2 (5 bases each). This CDR3 has 14 residues. CDR1 is SGHRS, CDR2 YFSETQ, per germline. Trimming removed 4 bases at V and 8 bases at J, with 15 bases between. The CDR3 nucleotides are TGCGCCAGCAGCCCGGGACGGATCGATGGGGAGCTGTTTTTT. It codes for CASSPGRIDGELFF.

J is TRBJ2-3 and V is TRBV11-3; 8 positions match TRBD1. V shed 3 bases and J 2 bases; nucleotides not matched to a gene: 4. CDR3 size: 15 residues. Germline CDR1 is SGHNT and CDR2 is YENEEA. In DNA form, the CDR3 reads TGTGCCAGCAGCTTTAAGGGACAGGCCACAGATACGCAGTATTTT. Its translation is CASSFKGQATDTQYF.

V usage is TRBV4-1 and J usage is TRBJ2-3; the match to TRBD2 covers 9 bases. The junction had 7 bases not matched to a gene; V was cut back by 1 base and J by 2 bases. Germline values: CDR1 MGHRA, CDR2 YSYEKL. The CDR3 is 17 amino acids. The CDR3 coding sequence is TGCGCCAGCAGCCAAGGACCGACTAGCGGACCCACAGATACGCAGTATTTT. Translation: CASSQGPTSGPTDTQYF.